The 16 T cell receptor beta chains listed next were all sequenced from one sample in a study of identical twins listed by TCRdb under 2016. The library was produced with 5' RACE. The listed sequencing device is Illumina HiSeq 2000. In TCRdb, the public reads were trimmed at Q25 with fastp and aligned with MiXCR, with productive beta chains retained. Entries are consolidated by CDR3 protein sequence, retaining the most common genes and DNA. In all, the sample holds roughly 190,000 distinct CDR3 sequences, and 15% to 20% of those were seen once. The ten most abundant clones make up 40% of the sample. The sample was also reused in another study, on T cells expressing NK-cell markers.

What was sequenced was CD8+ T cells sorted from blood. These receptors were collected from a woman between 18 and 30 years old in good health.

The chain has TRBV29-1 and TRBJ2-2; TRBD2 agrees at 10 bases. This CDR3 region has 13 residues. CDR1 and CDR2 (germline): SQVTM, ANQGSEA. V gave up 6 bases and J gave up 4 bases; unmatched junction bases: 2. CDR3 residues: CSVRTSGTGELFF. The CDR3 bases are TGCAGCGTCCGGACTAGCGGCACCGGGGAGCTGTTTTTT.

This clonotype appeared a few times. This rearrangement joins TRBV7-7 to TRBJ2-1, with 11 bases fitting TRBD2. This CDR3 region has 19 residues. V lost 1 base to trimming and J lost 1 base; unmatched junction nucleotides: 9. Germline assignment: CDR1 SSHAT and CDR2 FNYEAQ (reference sequence). The CDR3 region is CASSLVPGTSGRSYNEQFF. The DNA for the CDR3 is TGTGCCAGCAGCTTAGTCCCAGGGACTAGCGGACGGTCCTACAATGAGCAGTTCTTC.

This clonotype has only a few counts. The rearrangement links TRBV29-1 to TRBJ2-7; either TRBD1 or TRBD2 may supply D (5 bases each). V was clipped by 5 bases and J by 7 bases, with 15 bases between them. Germline assignment: CDR1 SQVTM and CDR2 ANQGSEA. The CDR3 covers 12 residues. In DNA form, the CDR3 reads TGCAGCGTTATATTAGGGGAGCTTGAGCAGTACTTC. Protein sequence: CSVILGELEQYF.

The CDR3 reads CASRLAGAWDTQYF. CDR3 sequence (DNA): TGTGCCAGCAGACTAGCGGGAGCGTGGGATACGCAGTATTTT. The rearrangement joins TRBV12-3 or TRBV12-4 to TRBJ2-3; 11 bases match TRBD2. The CDR3 runs to 14 residues. The J segment lost 6 bases and the V segment lost 6 bases, leaving 5 bases of the junction unmatched.

This clonotype was counted many times. This chain links TRBV7-9 with TRBJ2-3; 9 bases match TRBD2. CDR3 length: 15 residues. J was trimmed by 2 bases and V by 4 bases; bases with no gene match: 4. CDR1 and CDR2 from the germline V gene are SEHNR and FQNEAQ (reference sequence). Written as DNA, the CDR3 is TGTGCCAGCAGCTATATAGCGGGAGCCACAGATACGCAGTATTTT. Protein: CASSYIAGATDTQYF.

J is TRBJ2-5 and V is TRBV7-9; TRBD1 agrees at 9 bases. Germline-derived CDR1 and CDR2 are SEHNR and FQNEAQ (reference sequence). The length of the CDR3 is 15 residues. With 4 bases clipped from V and 4 bases from J, the junction kept 7 bases outside the gene matches. CDR3: CASSSVGQGRETQYF. CDR3 in DNA: TGTGCCAGCAGCTCCGTCGGACAGGGGCGAGAGACCCAGTACTTC.

This rearrangement joins TRBV7-6 to TRBJ1-6; maybe TRBD1 (6 bases). Trimming cost V 5 bases and J 6 bases, with 11 bases left between them. This CDR3 comprises 14 residues. Germline values: CDR1 SGHVS, CDR2 FNYEAQ. The CDR3 nucleotides are TGTGCCAGCAGCAATGGACAGACTAATTCACCCCTCCACTTT. Protein sequence: CASSNGQTNSPLHF.

A few counts support this clonotype. The J gene is TRBJ2-3, the V gene TRBV6-5; D not certain. Trimming removed 0 bases at V and 3 bases at J, with 7 bases between. The V gene's germline CDR1 is MNHEY and CDR2 SVGAGI. The CDR3 loop spans 14 amino acids. The DNA for the CDR3 is TGTGCCAGCAGTTACTCGTCTGATACAGATACGCAGTATTTT. This encodes CASSYSSDTDTQYF.

This clonotype was detected only a few times. The chain is built from TRBV7-9 and TRBJ1-1; no clear D gene. Trimming pared 0 bases from V and 7 bases from J, leaving 9 bases between. The CDR3 is 13 residues long. CDR1 and CDR2 (germline): SEHNR, FQNEAQ (reference sequence). The CDR3 DNA is TGTGCCAGCAGCTTAGCGAACGAAGTTGAAGCTTTCTTT. This translates into CASSLANEVEAFF.

This clonotype was recorded a few times. V is TRBV5-1 and J is TRBJ2-1; 8 nucleotides line up with TRBD2. CDR3 length equals 15 residues. With V trimmed by 0 bases and J by 6 bases, 5 bases remained unmatched. Germline CDR1 SGHRS, CDR2 YFSETQ. CDR3 bases: TGCGCCAGCAGCTTGGGCGGCGGGGGGCCCAATGAGCAGTTCTTC. It encodes CASSLGGGGPNEQFF.

V usage is TRBV11-2 and J usage is TRBJ2-5; D is uncertain. The V gene lost 3 bases and the J gene lost 7 bases, with 6 bases spanning the gap. This CDR3 has 11 residues. Per the germline V gene, CDR1 is SGHAT and CDR2 is FQNNGV. CDR3 loop: CASSFAATQYF. DNA of the CDR3: TGTGCCAGCAGCTTCGCCGCGACCCAGTACTTC.

The CDR3 DNA sequence: TGCGCCAGCAGCCAAGATCCCCCGACAGTGAACACTGAAGCTTTCTTT. This translates into CASSQDPPTVNTEAFF. J is TRBJ1-1 and V is TRBV4-3, with a weak D call TRBD1 (5 bases). The germline gives CDR1 LGHNA, CDR2 YSLEER. The CDR3 length is 16 residues. Trimming removed 0 bases from V and 0 bases from J, with 11 bases in between.

There are a few counts of this clonotype. J is TRBJ2-5 and V is TRBV30; 7 nucleotides agree with TRBD1. Germline V lookup: CDR1 GTSNPN, CDR2 SVGIG (reference sequence). CDR3 length: 14 residues. With 2 bases clipped from V and 2 bases from J, the junction kept 5 bases outside the gene matches. The CDR3 DNA is TGTGCCTGGAGTACCGGACAGGCGCAAGAGACCCAGTACTTC. This encodes CAWSTGQAQETQYF.

The chain uses TRBV12-3 or TRBV12-4 and TRBJ2-1; perhaps TRBD2 as D (5 bases). This CDR3 has 14 residues. V gave up 1 base and J gave up 8 bases, with 12 bases separating them. The CDR3 reads CASSLGLARDEQFF. CDR3 bases: TGTGCCAGCAGTTTAGGCCTAGCTAGGGATGAGCAGTTCTTC.

This sequence joins TRBV25-1 and TRBJ2-7; D remains unclear. Germline assignment: CDR1 MGHDK and CDR2 SYGVNS. The CDR3 runs to 12 residues. V dropped 1 base and J dropped 7 bases, with 8 bases sitting between them. The DNA for the CDR3 is TGTGCCAGCAGTGAATTTGGGCGGGAGCAGTACTTC. This sequence encodes CASSEFGREQYF.

The J gene is TRBJ2-7, the V gene TRBV29-1, with TRBD2 matching over 9 bases. The CDR3 covers 13 residues. V lost 7 bases, J lost 4 bases, and 8 bases stayed unmatched. The germline V gene has CDR1 SQVTM and CDR2 ANQGSEA. The CDR3 nucleotides are TGCAGCGCCAGTAGCGGGGGTTTGTACGAGCAGTACTTC. The encoded protein is CSASSGGLYEQYF.